The T cell receptor beta chain under discussion was sequenced for a study of CD8+ T cells in alopecia areata (dated by TCRdb to 2016 to 2018). With regard to the full study: The treated patients, all with moderate-to-severe alopecia areata, were enrolled in an open-label pilot trial of oral tofacitinib given at 5 to 10 mg twice daily. Patients received tofacitinib for 6 to 18 months and were then followed off drug for 6 months to check for delayed response and recurrence. In treated patients, disease severity was measured using the SALT score, which gives the percentage of scalp surface area affected. High-throughput TCRbeta sequencing was used to examine T cell clonal expansion in alopecia areata in both the C3H/HeJ mouse model and human patients. In humans, TCRbeta sequencing was performed on scalp tissue and on sorted CD4+ and CD8+ peripheral blood T cells from healthy controls and from patients with patchy or totalis/universalis alopecia areata. Biopsies were taken from tofacitinib-treated patients at baseline and at 4 and 24 weeks of treatment, and a later scalp biopsy was taken in several of the tofacitinib-treated patients. Scalp clonality was compared among normal scalp (n=4), patchy alopecia areata scalp (n=8), and alopecia totalis/universalis scalp (n=8). The RNA source kit depended on sample type: the PAXgene miRNA kit for fixed scalp, the miRNeasy kit for PBMCs, and the RNeasy kit for mouse skin. Amplification of TCRbeta CDR3 regions was done by immunoSEQ multiplex PCR using 35 Vbeta forward primers and 13 Jbeta reverse primers. The research as a whole found: Because the treated cohort was small and included a single nonresponder, larger studies are needed to assess links between baseline CD8+ expansion and response. Many expanded lesional clones were found to persist in scalp and blood during tofacitinib treatment, and relapse after treatment cessation may be partly explained by this persistence. Unlike mouse skin, where gammadelta T cells dominate, normal human skin contains resident alphabeta T cells that get sequenced too, which complicates analysis of the scalp TCR repertoire. TCR sequences shared between patients were less clear than in mice, possibly partly because of HLA diversity in the patient population. Lesional scalp, especially in alopecia totalis/universalis, showed higher clonality and more expanded CD8+ clones than normal scalp, suggesting antigenic drive. Scalp clonality and the number of expanded CD8+ clones among the top 100 scalp clones were significantly decreased by tofacitinib.

The CDR3 sequence holds 13 residues, the cysteine and phenylalanine included. The CDR3 DNA has 39 bases and is translated from base 1. The germline V gene gives CDR1 as MDHEN and CDR2 as SYDVKM. A distance of 10 bases separates the germline ends of V and J, which lose 1 base and 7 bases respectively. The library was made by the immunoSEQ multiplex PCR assay. RNA was extracted from all samples and reverse transcribed into cDNA as template for TCR sequencing. First-strand cDNA was synthesized using SuperScript III with a 2:1 mix of oligo-dT and random hexamers. A synthetic immune receptor repertoire was used to gauge amplification bias, and whatever bias remained was removed computationally. In the original analysis: Raw reads were preprocessed to remove errors, and CDR3 was defined by IMGT conventions from the conserved cysteine to phenylalanine. Clonality was calculated as 1 minus Shannon entropy normalized by log2 of the number of productive unique TCRs. Scalp TCRbeta sequences were cross-referenced with sorted blood CD4 and CD8 repertoires so that the CD4 or CD8 identity of scalp clones could be inferred. Not all clones reach the TCRdb copy of this immuneACCESS table, which keeps in-frame sequences only. Checked studies attribute under half of the gap to unresolved V genes and leave the rest unexplained. V and J calls and clone size are copied from that table; D and trimming were computed from the DNA. Across this sample there are roughly 170,000 clones, with around 60% seen only once. Clones ranked in the top ten supply approximately 12% of the sample.

Turning to this clone: No antigen is known for it. It has no much larger one-base neighbor in the sample; base qualities were not kept.

The intended sense of this specimen's time point label: roughly 24 weeks on oral tofacitinib. The treatment or condition label on this specimen signifies: oral pan-JAK inhibitor, 5-10 mg twice daily. Peripheral blood and lesional scalp punch biopsies were obtained from patients with alopecia areata. PBMCs were separated by density centrifugation and stained for CD3, CD4 and CD8, after which CD4+ and CD8+ T cells were sorted on a FACSAria. Sequenced material: CD8+ T cells sorted from blood, taken at week 24, from a patient treated with tofacitinib. The clonotype comes from a human donor with alopecia areata. The V gene is TRBV28 and the J gene is TRBJ1-2; possibly the D gene is TRBD1, per 5 matching bases. The nucleotides are TGTGCCAGCAGTTTATCCCGTGGGGGTGGCTACACCTTC. It is translated as CASSLSRGGGYTF.